The rows below give T cell receptor beta chains drawn from one sample of a study of blood T cell repertoires in COVID-19. Profiling relied on immunoSEQ multiplex PCR, and the TCRdb table lists in-frame clones only, not all of them. This table holds roughly 300,000 clones, about nine tenths found once. Sequenced: peripheral blood. The receptors shown here come from a woman aged 25 to 45 with COVID-19, enrolled during active disease. The CDR3 runs from the conserved cysteine through the conserved F or W. The D gene is left open where the match is weak. A clone size is listed for some rows: how often the clone was seen (once, few, many), or a class if it is expanded.

CASSLAGQGPYEQYF,TGTGCCAGCAGCTTAGCGGGACAGGGACCCTACGAGCAGTACTTC,.,TRBD1,TRBJ2-7,TRBV7-6
CASSDLIVNTEAFF,TGTGCCAGCAGTGACTTGATAGTCAACACTGAAGCTTTCTTT,.,.,TRBJ1-1,TRBV2
CASSASPGEMDGYTF,TGTGCCAGCAGCGCCAGCCCGGGGGAAATGGATGGCTACACCTTC,.,.,TRBJ1-2,TRBV11-2
CASSPTDTGTTNTEAFF,TGCGCCAGCAGCCCAACGGACACAGGGACCACGAACACTGAAGCTTTCTTT,.,.,TRBJ1-1,TRBV5-1
CASSLEERGLPGYEQFF,TGTGCCAGCAGCTTAGAGGAGCGGGGGCTCCCCGGGTATGAGCAGTTCTTC,.,TRBD2,TRBJ2-1,TRBV7-8
CASSVGTGYGNTIYF,TGTGCCAGCAGCGTCGGGACAGGGTATGGAAACACCATATATTTT,once,TRBD1,TRBJ1-3,TRBV7-9
CASGLPGMNTEAFF,TGTGCTAGTGGTTTGCCAGGGATGAACACTGAAGCTTTCTTT,.,.,TRBJ1-1,TRBV12-5
CASSYSTGVPGELFF,TGTGCCAGCAGTTACTCGACGGGGGTCCCCGGGGAGCTGTTTTTT,.,.,TRBJ2-2,TRBV6-2/TRBV6-3
CASSSGSGYTF,TGTGCCAGCAGCTCAGGGTCTGGCTACACCTTC,.,.,TRBJ1-2,TRBV11-2
CASSLRGGAGTGELFF,TGTGCCAGCAGCTTAAGAGGGGGCGCGGGCACCGGGGAGCTGTTTTTT,few,TRBD1,TRBJ2-2,TRBV7-2
CASSLSSGSYEQYF,TGTGCCAGCAGCTTAAGTAGCGGGTCCTACGAGCAGTACTTC,.,TRBD2,TRBJ2-7,TRBV7-3
CASSHGGGQAFYEQYF,TGCGCCAGCAGCCATGGGGGGGGCCAGGCATTCTACGAGCAGTACTTC,.,.,TRBJ2-7,TRBV4-3
CASSQDPFNQPQHF,TGCGCCAGCAGCCAAGACCCTTTCAATCAGCCCCAGCATTTT,.,.,TRBJ1-5,TRBV4-1
CASSSIAGLGYEQYF,TGTGCCAGCAGCTCCATAGCAGGACTCGGGTACGAGCAGTACTTC,.,.,TRBJ2-7,TRBV5-6
CSVRLNSYEQYF,TGCAGCGTCCGACTCAACTCCTACGAGCAGTACTTC,.,.,TRBJ2-7,TRBV29-1
CASSVGSSGAAYEQYF,TGTGCCAGCAGCGTAGGATCTAGCGGGGCCGCCTACGAGCAGTACTTC,.,TRBD2,TRBJ2-7,TRBV9
CASRGWADTQYF,TGTGCCAGCAGGGGCTGGGCAGATACGCAGTATTTT,.,.,TRBJ2-3,TRBV27
CASSQDNRGPSLLAFF,TGCGCCAGCAGCCAAGATAATAGGGGGCCCAGTCTTTTGGCTTTCTTT,once,TRBD1,TRBJ1-1,TRBV4-3
CASSQDSVNQPQHF,TGCGCCAGCAGCCAAGACAGTGTAAATCAGCCCCAGCATTTT,.,.,TRBJ1-5,TRBV4-1
CAWRDRASGYTF,TGTGCCTGGAGGGACAGGGCAAGTGGCTACACCTTC,.,TRBD1,TRBJ1-2,TRBV30
CASRGGLQGNGYTF,TGCGCCAGCAGGGGGGGTTTACAGGGGAATGGCTACACCTTC,.,TRBD1,TRBJ1-2,TRBV10-2
CASSGPNGANVLTF,TGTGCCAGCAGCGGGCCAAACGGGGCCAACGTCCTGACTTTC,.,.,TRBJ2-6,TRBV9
CASSGDRTFWGDTQYF,TGTGCCAGCAGCGGAGACAGGACCTTTTGGGGGGATACGCAGTATTTT,.,.,TRBJ2-3,TRBV5-8
CASSQHGTGNEKLFF,TGCGCCAGCAGCCAACACGGGACAGGGAATGAAAAACTGTTTTTT,.,TRBD1,TRBJ1-4,TRBV4-1
CASSVASGSEGDTQYF,TGTGCCAGCAGCGTAGCGAGCGGGAGCGAAGGAGATACGCAGTATTTT,once,TRBD2,TRBJ2-3,TRBV9
CASSHQGANGNTIYF,TGTGCCAGCAGTCATCAGGGGGCGAACGGAAACACCATATATTTT,.,TRBD1,TRBJ1-3,TRBV6-5
CASSVQGASYNEQFF,TGTGCCAGCAGCGTACAGGGTGCCTCCTACAATGAGCAGTTCTTC,.,.,TRBJ2-1,TRBV9
CASTGQGVFEHGYTF,TGTGCCAGTACAGGACAGGGGGTTTTTGAACATGGCTACACCTTC,few,TRBD1,TRBJ1-2,TRBV19
CASSATGGTEAFF,TGTGCCAGCAGTGCCACAGGGGGCACTGAAGCTTTCTTT,.,TRBD1,TRBJ1-1,TRBV2
CASSSSPNRGGDYGYTF,TGTGCCAGCAGCTCTTCCCCCAACAGGGGGGGGGACTATGGCTACACCTTC,.,TRBD1,TRBJ1-2,TRBV7-2